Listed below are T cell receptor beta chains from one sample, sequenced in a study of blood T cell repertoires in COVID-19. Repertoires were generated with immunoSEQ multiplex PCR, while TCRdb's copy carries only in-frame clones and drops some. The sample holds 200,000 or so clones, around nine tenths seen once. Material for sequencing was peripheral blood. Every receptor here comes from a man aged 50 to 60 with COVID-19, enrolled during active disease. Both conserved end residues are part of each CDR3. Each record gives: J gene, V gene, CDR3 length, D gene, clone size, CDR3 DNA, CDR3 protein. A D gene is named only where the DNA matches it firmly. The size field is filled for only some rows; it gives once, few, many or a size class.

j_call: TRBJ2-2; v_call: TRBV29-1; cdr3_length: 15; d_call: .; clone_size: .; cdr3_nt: TGCAGCGTTGTTAGGGGGGGCGGAGACACCGGGGAGCTGTTTTTT; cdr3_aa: CSVVRGGGDTGELFF
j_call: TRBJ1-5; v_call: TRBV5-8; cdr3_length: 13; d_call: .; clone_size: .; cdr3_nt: TGTGCCAGCAGCTTGACATTGGTGCAGCCCCAGCATTTT; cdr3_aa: CASSLTLVQPQHF
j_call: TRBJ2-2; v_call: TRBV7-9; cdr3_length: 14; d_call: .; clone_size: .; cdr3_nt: TGTGCCAGCATTAAGGCGGTCCTTGGTGGGGAGCTGTTTTTT; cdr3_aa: CASIKAVLGGELFF
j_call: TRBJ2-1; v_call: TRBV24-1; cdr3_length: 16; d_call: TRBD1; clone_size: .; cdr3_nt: TGTGCCACCAGTGATGTACAGGGGTCCTCCTACAATGAGCAGTTCTTC; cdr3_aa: CATSDVQGSSYNEQFF
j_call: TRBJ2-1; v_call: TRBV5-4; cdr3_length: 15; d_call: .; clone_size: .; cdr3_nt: TGTGCCAGCAGCTTGGGGTACCGGGGTGACAATGAGCAGTTCTTC; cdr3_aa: CASSLGYRGDNEQFF
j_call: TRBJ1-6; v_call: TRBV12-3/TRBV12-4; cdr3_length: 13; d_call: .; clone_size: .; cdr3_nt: TGTGCCAGCAGGAGAAAAGGGGATTCACCCCTCCACTTT; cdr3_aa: CASRRKGDSPLHF
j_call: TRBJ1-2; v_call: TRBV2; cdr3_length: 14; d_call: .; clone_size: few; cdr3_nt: TGTGCCAGCAGTGTGACAGCCACTAACTATGGCTACACCTTC; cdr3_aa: CASSVTATNYGYTF
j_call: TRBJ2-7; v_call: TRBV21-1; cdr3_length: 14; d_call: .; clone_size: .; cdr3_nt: TGTGCCAGCAGCAAAGGGTACAGGGCCTACGAGCAGTACTTC; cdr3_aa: CASSKGYRAYEQYF
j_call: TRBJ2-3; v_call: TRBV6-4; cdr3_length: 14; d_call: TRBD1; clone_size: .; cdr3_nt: TGTGCCAGCAGTGAGGGACAGGGCACAGATACGCAGTATTTT; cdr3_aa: CASSEGQGTDTQYF
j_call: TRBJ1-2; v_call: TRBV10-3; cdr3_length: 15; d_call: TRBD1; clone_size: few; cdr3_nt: TGTGCCATCTACTCGCAGGGGGCGGCTAACTATGGCTACACCTTC; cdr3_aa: CAIYSQGAANYGYTF
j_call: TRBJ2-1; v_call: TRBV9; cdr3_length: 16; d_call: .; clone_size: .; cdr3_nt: TGTGCCAGCAGCGTAGTAACCGGGGGGCGGAACAATGAGCAGTTCTTC; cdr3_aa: CASSVVTGGRNNEQFF